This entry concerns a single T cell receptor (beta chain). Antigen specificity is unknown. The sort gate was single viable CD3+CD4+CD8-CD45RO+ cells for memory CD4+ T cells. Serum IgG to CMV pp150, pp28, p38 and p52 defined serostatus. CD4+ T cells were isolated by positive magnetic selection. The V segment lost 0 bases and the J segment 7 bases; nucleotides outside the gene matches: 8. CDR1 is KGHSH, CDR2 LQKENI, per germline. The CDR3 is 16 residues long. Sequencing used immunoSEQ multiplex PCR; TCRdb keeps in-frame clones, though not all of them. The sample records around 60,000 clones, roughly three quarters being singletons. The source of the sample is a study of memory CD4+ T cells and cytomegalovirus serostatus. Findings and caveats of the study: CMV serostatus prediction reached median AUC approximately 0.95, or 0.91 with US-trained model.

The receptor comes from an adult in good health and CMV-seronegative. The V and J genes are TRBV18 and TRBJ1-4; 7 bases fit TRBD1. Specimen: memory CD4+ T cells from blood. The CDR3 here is CASSPPGTVEGEKLFF. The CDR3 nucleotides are TGTGCCAGCTCACCACCGGGGACAGTGGAGGGTGAAAAACTGTTTTTT.